The 24 T cell receptor beta chains reported below all come from one sample, sequenced in a study of cytomegalovirus exposure and HLA in healthy donors. PCR involved 60 Vbeta and 13 Jbeta primers. This table comes from immunoSEQ multiplex PCR, and its TCRdb copy is limited to in-frame clones, with some not included. Seen here are approximately 100,000 clones, over 65% observed once, and the top ten hold 3.9%. The specimen was PBMCs. All receptors derive from a man in his thirties or forties in good health and CMV-seronegative.

As to this clone: Other DNA sequences in the same sample also yield this CDR3. The chain uses TRBV27 and TRBJ1-6; D unresolved. The V gene's germline CDR1 is MNHEY and CDR2 SMNVEV (reference sequence). V dropped 4 bases and J dropped 10 bases, with 11 bases sitting between them. The CDR3 sequence is 13 residues long. The CDR3: CASSSRDYSPLHF. CDR3 DNA sequence: TGTGCCAGCAGTTCGCGGGATTACTCACCCCTCCACTTT.

The chain is built from TRBV4-1 and TRBJ2-1; 12 nucleotides line up with TRBD2. The J segment lost 7 bases and the V segment lost 8 bases, leaving 9 bases of the junction unmatched. The germline CDR1 and CDR2 sequences are MGHRA and YSYEKL. The CDR3 is made up of 15 amino acids. CDR3 amino acids: CASAGLAGKGNEQFF. CDR3 sequence (DNA): TGCGCCAGCGCAGGACTAGCGGGGAAAGGGAATGAGCAGTTCTTC.

V usage is TRBV13 and J usage is TRBJ2-7; tentatively, D is TRBD2 (10 bases). V lost 4 bases and J 6 bases, leaving 31 bases between the germline ends. Looked up from germline, CDR1 is PRHDT and CDR2 is FYEKMQ (reference sequence). This CDR3 is built from 19 residues. CDR3 region: CASSSRQGGTSEVVGEQYF. The CDR3 DNA reads as TGTGCCAGCAGCTCCAGACAGGGGGGGACTAGCGAGGTTGTAGGCGAGCAGTACTTC.

This clone has only a few counts. This chain uses TRBV6-4 with TRBJ1-1; 10 bases are shared with TRBD1. The V segment lost 10 bases and the J segment 12 bases; nucleotides outside the gene matches: 8. This CDR3 comprises 11 residues. Germline CDR1 and CDR2: MRHNA and SNTAGT. In DNA, the CDR3 is TGTGCCACATTAGACAGGGGGCATACTTTCTTT. This encodes CATLDRGHTFF.

V and J are TRBV29-1 and TRBJ2-5, with 10 positions matching TRBD2. Germline V CDR1 and CDR2: SQVTM, ANQGSEA. The length of the CDR3 is 13 residues. The V gene end was trimmed by 6 bases and the J gene end by 5 bases; junction bases not matched to a gene: 6. Here the CDR3 DNA reads TGCAGCGTACCGGGACTAGCGACTGAGACCCAGTACTTC. This gives the protein CSVPGLATETQYF.

This clone has more than one count but fewer than ten. The V call is TRBV11-2, the J call TRBJ2-3; TRBD2 agrees at 9 bases. Trimming cost V 1 base and J 2 bases; bases outside gene matches: 4. Germline CDR1 is SGHAT and CDR2 is FQNNGV. CDR3 size: 16 residues. The CDR3 DNA is TGTGCCAGCAGCTTAGTAGCGGGGGCCCCCACAGATACGCAGTATTTT. It translates to CASSLVAGAPTDTQYF.

The chain employs TRBV9 and TRBJ2-2; D uncertain. The CDR3 spans 14 residues. Trimming removed 4 bases from V and 4 bases from J, with 11 bases in between. Germline CDR1 reads SGDLS; CDR2 reads YYNGEE. CDR3 bases: TGTGCCAGCAGCTTAGACTCCTTCACCGGGGAGCTGTTTTTT. Protein product: CASSLDSFTGELFF. The complete variable domain, with remaining parts taken from reference TRBV9 and TRBJ2-2, reads DSGVTQTPKHLITATGQRVTLRCSPRSGDLSVYWYQQSLDQGLQFLIQYYNGEERAKGNILERFSAQQFPDLHSELNLSSLELGDSALYFCASSLDSFTGELFFGEGSRLTVL.

This chain joins TRBV7-9 and TRBJ2-3, with D possibly matching TRBD2 (6 bases). The germline CDR1 and CDR2 sequences are SEHNR and FQNEAQ (reference sequence). The V gene lost 1 base and the J gene lost 6 bases, with 20 bases spanning the gap. The CDR3 has 17 amino acids. The CDR3 DNA is TGTGCCAGCAGCTTAGGTCGGGGGAACCTACCGGACGATACGCAGTATTTT. This codes for CASSLGRGNLPDDTQYF. The full variable domain, in which reference TRBV7-9 and TRBJ2-3 provide the parts outside the CDR3, is DTGVSQNPRHKITKRGQNVTFRCDPISEHNRLYWYRQTLGQGPEFLTYFQNEAQLEKSRLLSDRFSAERPKGSFSTLEIQRTEQGDSAMYLCASSLGRGNLPDDTQYFGPGTRLTVL.

CDR3 DNA: TGTGCCAGCTCACCGCTCCAGACAGGGGGGGAGACTGAAGCTTTCTTT. Protein product: CASSPLQTGGETEAFF. The chain has TRBV18 and TRBJ1-1; 9 positions agree with TRBD1. The length of the CDR3 is 16 residues. The germline gives CDR1 KGHSH, CDR2 LQKENI. Unmatched junction bases numbered 10, after V lost 3 bases and J lost 5 bases.

This clone has a handful of counts. The chain has TRBV6-1 and TRBJ2-7, with 10 bases matching TRBD2. CDR1 is MNHNS and CDR2 is SASEGT in the germline V gene. This CDR3 is 14 amino acids long. With 8 bases clipped from V and 3 bases from J, the junction kept 7 bases outside the gene matches. This CDR3 reads CASGGLAVDYEQYF. Written as DNA, the CDR3 is TGTGCCAGCGGAGGACTAGCGGTTGACTACGAGCAGTACTTC.

The table lists this clone with a few counts. V and J are TRBV2 and TRBJ2-7; 7 bases agree with TRBD1. J was trimmed by 4 bases and V by 5 bases; bases with no gene match: 8. Germline loops: CDR1 SNHLY, CDR2 FYNNEI. CDR3 length: 14 residues. DNA for the CDR3: TGTGCCAGCAGTCCTGACAGGGCCCAATACGAGCAGTACTTC. Its translation: CASSPDRAQYEQYF.

The J gene is TRBJ2-3, the V gene TRBV9; TRBD2 matches at 8 bases. CDR1 is SGDLS, CDR2 YYNGEE, per germline. CDR3 size: 17 residues. V was clipped by 1 base and J by 6 bases; unmatched bases: 13. DNA of the CDR3: TGTGCCAGCAGCGTAAGTCCCCCCGCGGGGGGTCCGGATACGCAGTATTTT. It translates to CASSVSPPAGGPDTQYF.

The CDR3 DNA sequence: TGTGCCAGCAGTTCCCGGGGGGGCTCCTACAATGAGCAGTTCTTC. Amino acids: CASSSRGGSYNEQFF. The V and J genes are TRBV6-5 and TRBJ2-1, with 8 bases aligning to TRBD2. Trimming cost V 4 bases and J 0 bases; bases outside gene matches: 2. CDR3 size: 15 residues. Germline-derived CDR1 and CDR2 are MNHEY and SVGAGI.

V usage is TRBV10-3 and J usage is TRBJ1-4; D remains unclear. Trimming cost V 0 bases and J 2 bases, with 13 bases left between them. Germline V lookup: CDR1 ENHRY, CDR2 SYGVKD. CDR3 length: 17 residues. CDR3 coding DNA: TGTGCCATCAGTGAGTCGGGATCCTGGAGGACTAATGAAAAACTGTTTTTT. It encodes CAISESGSWRTNEKLFF.

The chain links TRBV6-1 to TRBJ2-5; tentatively, D is TRBD2 (6 bases). Germline V lookup: CDR1 MNHNS, CDR2 SASEGT. Trimming took 2 bases from V and 1 from J, leaving 11 bases between them. CDR3 size: 15 residues. The DNA of the CDR3 is TGTGCCAGCAGTGAATTGCAGGGAGGCCAAGAGACCCAGTACTTC. This sequence encodes CASSELQGGQETQYF.

The V and J genes are TRBV28 and TRBJ2-3; the D is unclear. The germline V gene has CDR1 MDHEN and CDR2 SYDVKM. This CDR3 has 13 residues. Trimming took 8 bases from V and 2 from J, leaving 11 bases between them. CDR3 residues: CASLDSPTDTQYF. CDR3 nucleotide sequence: TGTGCCAGCCTTGACTCGCCCACAGATACGCAGTATTTT.

This clone appeared a single time. This sequence joins TRBV27 and TRBJ2-1; D is possibly TRBD2 (6 bases). Looked up from germline, CDR1 is MNHEY and CDR2 is SMNVEV (reference sequence). The CDR3 contains 17 residues. Trimming pared 4 bases from V and 8 bases from J, leaving 24 bases between. The CDR3 region has the DNA TGTGCCAGCAGTTCCCCTGCTAGCGTGTACCGTTGGGATGAGCAGTTCTTC. Residues: CASSSPASVYRWDEQFF.

This chain uses TRBV7-9 with TRBJ2-4; 8 bases fit TRBD2. Germline V gene data show CDR1 as SEHNR and CDR2 as FQNEAQ (reference sequence). V lost 5 bases and J lost 0; bases outside the gene matches: 6. CDR3 length: 16 amino acids. The CDR3 DNA sequence: TGTGCCAGCAGCCCCCCACTAGCGGTAGCCAAAAACATTCAGTACTTC. Its protein product is CASSPPLAVAKNIQYF.

CDR3 in DNA: TGTGCCAGCAGCTACAGGGCCCCCCGCGAGACCCAGTACTTC. This sequence encodes CASSYRAPRETQYF. This sequence joins TRBV7-6 and TRBJ2-5, with D possibly being TRBD1 (6 bases). There are 14 residues in the CDR3. Trimming left V 4 bases short and J 5 bases short, with 14 bases between. Germline CDR1 is SGHVS and CDR2 is FNYEAQ.

J is TRBJ2-5 and V is TRBV19, with D tentatively TRBD1 (6 bases). V lost 6 bases to trimming and J lost 2 bases, with 13 bases between them. Germline V gene data show CDR1 as LNHDA and CDR2 as SQIVND (reference sequence). This CDR3 has 14 residues. DNA of the CDR3: TGTGCCAGTAGCCAGACAGGACCGCAAGAGACCCAGTACTTC. Protein sequence: CASSQTGPQETQYF.

This clone has only a few counts. V usage is TRBV28 and J usage is TRBJ1-1; the match to TRBD1 covers 11 bases. CDR1 MDHEN and CDR2 SYDVKM come from the germline V gene. The CDR3 is made up of 16 amino acids. V was pared by 5 bases and J by 4 bases, with 9 bases of the junction left unmatched. CDR3 bases: TGTGCCAGCAGTCCCGGGACAGGGGGTTATCTCACTGAAGCTTTCTTT. This sequence encodes CASSPGTGGYLTEAFF.

The CDR3 DNA is TGTGCCAGCAGCCTTGACAGGGGGCCCTACGAGCAGTACTTC. It specifies CASSLDRGPYEQYF. V and J are TRBV2 and TRBJ2-7; 10 bases map to TRBD1. Trimming at V came to 6 bases and at J to 2 bases, leaving 4 bases not matched to a gene. CDR1 and CDR2 from the germline V gene are SNHLY and FYNNEI. The CDR3 has 14 residues.

The chain combines TRBV6-4 with TRBJ2-1; weak D call: TRBD1 (5 bases). The CDR3 covers 13 residues. Germline V CDR1 and CDR2: MRHNA, SNTAGT. Trimming left V 2 bases short and J 10 bases short, with 12 bases between. CDR3 protein: CASSDSPSGEQFF. DNA for the CDR3: TGTGCCAGCAGTGACAGCCCTTCAGGGGAGCAGTTCTTC.

This clone has only a few counts. CDR3 nucleotides: TGTGCCAGCAGGGGGGGGGATCAGCCCCAGCATTTT. It is translated as CASRGGDQPQHF. The rearrangement joins TRBV2 to TRBJ1-5, with D possibly TRBD1 on 5 matching bases. This CDR3 contains 12 residues. The germline V gene encodes CDR1 SNHLY and CDR2 FYNNEI. V lost 6 bases and J 5 bases, leaving 8 bases between the germline ends.